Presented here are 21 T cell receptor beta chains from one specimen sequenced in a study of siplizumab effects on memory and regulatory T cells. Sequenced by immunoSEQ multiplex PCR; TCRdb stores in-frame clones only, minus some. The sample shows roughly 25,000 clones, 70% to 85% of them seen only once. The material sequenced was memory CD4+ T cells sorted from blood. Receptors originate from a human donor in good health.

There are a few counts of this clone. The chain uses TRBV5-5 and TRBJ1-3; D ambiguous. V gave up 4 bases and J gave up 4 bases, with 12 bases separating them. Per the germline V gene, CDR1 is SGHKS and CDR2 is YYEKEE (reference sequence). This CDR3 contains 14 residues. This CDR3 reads CASSPEYAGNTIYF. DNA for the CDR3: TGTGCCAGCAGCCCTGAATATGCGGGAAACACCATATATTTT.

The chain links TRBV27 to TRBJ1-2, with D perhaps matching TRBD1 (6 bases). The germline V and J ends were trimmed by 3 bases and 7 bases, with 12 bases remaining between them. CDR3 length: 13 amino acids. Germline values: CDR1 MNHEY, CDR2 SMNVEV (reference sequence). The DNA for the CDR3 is TGTGCCAGCAGTTTGAAAGGGGGAGTTGGCTACACCTTC. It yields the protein CASSLKGGVGYTF.

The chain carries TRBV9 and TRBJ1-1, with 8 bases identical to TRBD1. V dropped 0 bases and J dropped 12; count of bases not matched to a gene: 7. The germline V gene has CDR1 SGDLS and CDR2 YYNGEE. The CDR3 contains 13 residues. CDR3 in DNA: TGTGCCAGCAGCGTAGAAGTGACAGGGGAGACTTTCTTT. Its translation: CASSVEVTGETFF.

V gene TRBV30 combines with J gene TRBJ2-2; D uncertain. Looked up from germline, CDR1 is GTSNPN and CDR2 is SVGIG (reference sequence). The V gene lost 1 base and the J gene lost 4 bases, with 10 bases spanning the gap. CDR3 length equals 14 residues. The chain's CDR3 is CAWSGVGSTGELFF. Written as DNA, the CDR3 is TGTGCCTGGAGTGGGGTGGGGTCCACCGGGGAGCTGTTTTTT.

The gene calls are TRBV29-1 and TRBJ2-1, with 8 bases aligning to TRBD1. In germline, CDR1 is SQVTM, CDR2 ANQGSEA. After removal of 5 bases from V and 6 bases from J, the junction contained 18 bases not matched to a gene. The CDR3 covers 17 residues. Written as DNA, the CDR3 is TGCAGCGTTCTAAATGCACAGACAGGGGATGGGGGCAATGAGCAGTTCTTC. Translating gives CSVLNAQTGDGGNEQFF.

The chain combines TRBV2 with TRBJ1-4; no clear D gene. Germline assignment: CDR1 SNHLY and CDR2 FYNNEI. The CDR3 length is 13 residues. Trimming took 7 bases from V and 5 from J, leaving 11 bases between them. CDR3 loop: CASTIGLNEKLFF. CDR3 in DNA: TGTGCCAGCACCATCGGCCTGAATGAAAAACTGTTTTTT.

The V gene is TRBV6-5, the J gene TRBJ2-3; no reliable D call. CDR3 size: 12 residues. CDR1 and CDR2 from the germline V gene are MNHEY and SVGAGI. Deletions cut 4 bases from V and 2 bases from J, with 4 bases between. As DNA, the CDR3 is TGTGCCAGCAGTTCTGCCACAGATACGCAGTATTTT. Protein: CASSSATDTQYF.

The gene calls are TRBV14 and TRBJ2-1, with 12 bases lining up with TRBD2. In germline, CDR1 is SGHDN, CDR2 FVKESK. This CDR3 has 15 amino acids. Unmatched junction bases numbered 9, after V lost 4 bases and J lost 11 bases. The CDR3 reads CASSPGTSGYLKQFF. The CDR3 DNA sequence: TGTGCCAGCAGCCCTGGGACTAGCGGGTATCTAAAGCAGTTCTTC.

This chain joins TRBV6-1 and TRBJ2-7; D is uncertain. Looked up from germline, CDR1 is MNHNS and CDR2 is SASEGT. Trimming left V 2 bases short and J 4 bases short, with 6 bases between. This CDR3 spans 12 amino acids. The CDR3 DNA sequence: TGTGCCAGCAGTGAACTGGGGTACGAGCAGTACTTC. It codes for CASSELGYEQYF.

CDR3 region: CASSSGSGFTYEQYF. CDR3 coding DNA: TGTGCCAGCAGCTCGGGGAGCGGGTTCACCTACGAGCAGTACTTC. This rearrangement joins TRBV11-1 to TRBJ2-7; a weak D match, TRBD2 (6 bases). V lost 4 bases, J lost 2 bases, and 15 bases lay in between. The CDR3 contains 15 residues. Germline lookup yields CDR1 SGHAT and CDR2 FQDESV (reference sequence).

As DNA, the CDR3 is TGTGCCAGCAGCCCGGGACTAGCGGGGAACACAGATACGCAGTATTTT. Its protein is CASSPGLAGNTDTQYF. The chain couples TRBV4-2 to TRBJ2-3, with 13 positions matching TRBD2. Germline V gene sequence: CDR1 LGHNA, CDR2 YNFKEQ. The CDR3 is 16 residues long. The V segment lost 4 bases and the J segment 2 bases; nucleotides outside the gene matches: 3.

The CDR3: CASSEVAGRYEQYF. The DNA of the CDR3 is TGTGCCAGCAGTGAGGTAGCGGGACGCTACGAGCAGTACTTC. The chain has TRBV6-1 and TRBJ2-7, with 8 positions matching TRBD2. CDR3 length: 14 amino acids. V was clipped by 3 bases and J by 3 bases; unmatched bases: 4. The germline V gene encodes CDR1 MNHNS and CDR2 SASEGT.

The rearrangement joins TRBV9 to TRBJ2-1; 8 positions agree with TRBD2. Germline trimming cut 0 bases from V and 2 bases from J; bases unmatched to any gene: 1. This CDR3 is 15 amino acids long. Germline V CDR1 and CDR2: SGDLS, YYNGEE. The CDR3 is CASSVGSGAYNEQFF. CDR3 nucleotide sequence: TGTGCCAGCAGCGTAGGTAGCGGGGCCTACAATGAGCAGTTCTTC.

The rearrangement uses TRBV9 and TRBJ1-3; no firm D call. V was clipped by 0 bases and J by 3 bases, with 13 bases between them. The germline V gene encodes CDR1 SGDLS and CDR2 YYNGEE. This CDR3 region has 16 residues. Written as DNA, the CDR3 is TGTGCCAGCAGCGTAGGTCAGCACATGGTTGGAAACACCATATATTTT. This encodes CASSVGQHMVGNTIYF.

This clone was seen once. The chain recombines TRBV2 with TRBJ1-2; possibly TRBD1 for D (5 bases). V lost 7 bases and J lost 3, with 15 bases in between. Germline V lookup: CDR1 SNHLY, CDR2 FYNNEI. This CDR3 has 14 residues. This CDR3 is CASTTGPGDYGYTF. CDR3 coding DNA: TGTGCCAGCACCACGGGCCCGGGGGACTATGGCTACACCTTC.

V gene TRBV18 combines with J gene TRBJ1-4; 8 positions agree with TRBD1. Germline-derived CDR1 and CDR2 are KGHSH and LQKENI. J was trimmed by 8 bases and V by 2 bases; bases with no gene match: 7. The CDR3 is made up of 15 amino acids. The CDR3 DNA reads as TGTGCCAGCTCACCAAGTGATAGGACAGGGGAAAAACTGTTTTTT. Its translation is CASSPSDRTGEKLFF.

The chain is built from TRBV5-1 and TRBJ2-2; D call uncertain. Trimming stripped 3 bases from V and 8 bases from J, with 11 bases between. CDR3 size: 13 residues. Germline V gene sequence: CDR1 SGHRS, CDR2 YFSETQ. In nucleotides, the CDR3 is TGCGCCAGCAGCTACGCGAGTGAAGGGGAGCTGTTTTTT. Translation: CASSYASEGELFF.

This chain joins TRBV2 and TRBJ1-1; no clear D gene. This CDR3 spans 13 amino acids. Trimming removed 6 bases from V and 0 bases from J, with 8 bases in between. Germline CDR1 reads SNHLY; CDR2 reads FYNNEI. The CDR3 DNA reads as TGTGCCAGCAGGGGGAACTTGAACACTGAAGCTTTCTTT. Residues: CASRGNLNTEAFF.

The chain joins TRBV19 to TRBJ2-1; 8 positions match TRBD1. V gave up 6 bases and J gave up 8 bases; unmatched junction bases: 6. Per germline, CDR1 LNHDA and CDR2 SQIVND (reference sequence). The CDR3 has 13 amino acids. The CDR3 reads CASRAGGADEQFF. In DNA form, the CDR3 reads TGTGCCAGTAGGGCAGGGGGCGCGGATGAGCAGTTCTTC.

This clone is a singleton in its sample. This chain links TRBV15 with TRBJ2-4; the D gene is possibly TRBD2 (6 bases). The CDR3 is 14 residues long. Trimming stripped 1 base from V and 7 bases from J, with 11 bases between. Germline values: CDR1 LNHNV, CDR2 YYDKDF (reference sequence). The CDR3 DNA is TGTGCCACCAGCAGAGGTGGAGGGTCGAACATTCAGTACTTC. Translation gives CATSRGGGSNIQYF. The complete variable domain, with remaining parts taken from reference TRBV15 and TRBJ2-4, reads DAMVIQNPRYQVTQFGKPVTLSCSQTLNHNVMYWYQQKSSQAPKLLFHYYDKDFNNEADTPDNFQSRRPNTSFCFLDIRSPGLGDTAMYLCATSRGGGSNIQYFGAGTRLSVL.

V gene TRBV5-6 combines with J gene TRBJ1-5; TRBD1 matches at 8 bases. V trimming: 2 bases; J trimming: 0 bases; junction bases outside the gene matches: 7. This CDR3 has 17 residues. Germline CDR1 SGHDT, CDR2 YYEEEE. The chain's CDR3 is CASSFRTGRSSNQPQHF. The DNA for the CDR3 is TGTGCCAGCAGCTTCAGGACAGGGCGTAGTAGCAATCAGCCCCAGCATTTT.